Listed here is a single T cell receptor beta chain. Single viable CD3+CD4+CD8-CD45RO+ cells were sorted as the memory CD4+ T cells. Sequencing was performed with immunoSEQ multiplex PCR; in TCRdb, only in-frame clones are kept and a portion is missing. The sample includes about 53,000 clones, 81% of them seen just once. This record belongs to a study of memory CD4+ T cells and cytomegalovirus serostatus. V shed 1 base, J shed 4 bases, and the junction held 4 bases outside the gene matches. Germline V CDR1 and CDR2: SGHRS, YFSETQ. CDR3 size: 14 residues. This chain links TRBV5-1 with TRBJ1-1; 7 bases are shared with TRBD1. The sequencing sample was made of memory CD4+ T cells from blood. This TCR came from an adult in good health and CMV-seronegative. CDR3 sequence reads: CASSLRQGSTEAFF. CDR3 nucleotides: TGCGCCAGCAGCTTGAGACAGGGTTCCACTGAAGCTTTCTTT.